The sequence of this T cell receptor beta chain was determined in a study of technical replicates of blood from a few donors. Measured with immunoSEQ multiplex PCR; TCRdb has only the in-frame clones, and not every one. The sample holds 65,000 to 95,000 clones, about 98% seen once. V dropped 5 bases and J dropped 0; count of bases not matched to a gene: 6. The CDR3 has 15 residues. CDR1 and CDR2 from the germline V gene are SGHVS and FQNEAQ. The source material was T cells isolated from PBMCs. The sequence was collected from a human donor in good health. The chain is built from TRBV7-8 and TRBJ2-7, with TRBD1 matching 8 bases. The CDR3 DNA sequence: TGTGCCAGCAGCCTGGGGACAGGACACTCCTACGAGCAGTACTTC. Amino acids: CASSLGTGHSYEQYF.